These 5 T cell receptor beta chains share one sample of origin, sequenced in a study of blood T cell repertoires in COVID-19. Libraries were prepared by immunoSEQ multiplex PCR; TCRdb keeps only in-frame clonotypes and omits some of them. Here the sample spans about 180,000 clones, around 90% being singletons. Specimen: peripheral blood. These receptors were collected from a woman in her forties or fifties with acute or convalescent COVID-19.

The chain joins TRBV27 to TRBJ1-5; D is unclear. Germline CDR1 is MNHEY and CDR2 is SMNVEV (reference sequence). There are 14 residues in the CDR3. Trimming removed 1 base from V and 2 bases from J, with 6 bases in between. DNA of the CDR3: TGTGCCAGCAGTTTATTGTTCGGCAATCAGCCCCAGCATTTT. Translation: CASSLLFGNQPQHF.

As DNA, the CDR3 is TGTGCCAGCAGCTTAATCGGACAGGCGGCTTCACCCCTCCACTTT. Its protein is CASSLIGQAASPLHF. This rearrangement joins TRBV7-8 to TRBJ1-6, with 7 positions matching TRBD1. The CDR3 is made up of 15 amino acids. Trimming removed 2 bases from V and 9 bases from J; junction bases left unmatched: 7. Germline CDR1 reads SGHVS; CDR2 reads FQNEAQ.

About this clone itself: Other nucleotide sequences in the sample specify the same CDR3. The chain combines TRBV5-1 with TRBJ2-7; tentative D call: TRBD1 (5 bases). Trimming removed 0 bases from V and 3 bases from J, with 7 bases in between. Germline assignment: CDR1 SGHRS and CDR2 YFSETQ. The CDR3 is made up of 13 amino acids. The CDR3 region is CASSLAQGYEQYF. The CDR3 DNA sequence: TGCGCCAGCAGCTTGGCGCAGGGCTACGAGCAGTACTTC.

V gene TRBV5-5 combines with J gene TRBJ1-2; D call uncertain. Germline values: CDR1 SGHKS, CDR2 YYEKEE (reference sequence). The CDR3 sequence is 16 residues long. Trimming removed 0 bases from V and 6 bases from J, with 18 bases in between. This CDR3 reads CASSLGPQRNIDGYTF. DNA of the CDR3: TGTGCCAGCAGCTTGGGCCCTCAGAGGAATATCGATGGCTACACCTTC.

The J gene is TRBJ2-7, the V gene TRBV18; TRBD1 is a possible D gene (5 bases). Germline CDR1 KGHSH, CDR2 LQKENI. The V and J ends lost 3 bases and 1 base respectively, with 16 bases between them. The CDR3 loop spans 16 amino acids. The CDR3 sequence is CASSPLTGIGSYEQYF. CDR3 nucleotides: TGTGCCAGCTCACCCCTTACAGGAATCGGTTCCTACGAGCAGTACTTC.